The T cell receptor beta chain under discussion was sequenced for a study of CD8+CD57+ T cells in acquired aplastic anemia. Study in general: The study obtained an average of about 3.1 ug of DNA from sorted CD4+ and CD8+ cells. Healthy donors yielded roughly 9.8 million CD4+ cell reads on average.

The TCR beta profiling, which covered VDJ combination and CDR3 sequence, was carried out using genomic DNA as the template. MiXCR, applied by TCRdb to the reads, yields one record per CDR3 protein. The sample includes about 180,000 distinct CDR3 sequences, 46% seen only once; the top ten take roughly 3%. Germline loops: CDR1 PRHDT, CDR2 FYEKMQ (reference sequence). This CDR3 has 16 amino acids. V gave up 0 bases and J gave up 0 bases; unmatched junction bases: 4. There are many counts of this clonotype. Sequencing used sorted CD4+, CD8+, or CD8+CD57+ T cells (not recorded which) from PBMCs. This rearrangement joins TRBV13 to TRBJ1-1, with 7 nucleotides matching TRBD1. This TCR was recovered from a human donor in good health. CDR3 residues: CASSLGNRGVNTEAFF. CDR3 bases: TGTGCCAGCAGCTTAGGAAACAGGGGAGTGAACACTGAAGCTTTCTTT.